This T cell receptor beta chain comes out of a study of spatial heterogeneity in lung cancer. Time point indicated: sample taken at primary tumor resection. This clonotype was recorded many times. Germline V gene data show CDR1 as DFQATT and CDR2 as SNEGSKA (reference sequence). This CDR3 region has 11 residues. Trimming pared 3 bases from V and 5 bases from J, leaving 4 bases between. TCRdb reprocessed the 5' RACE reads via MiXCR and lists one record per CDR3 protein. The table includes about 23,000 distinct CDR3 sequences, about 3% detected once. This chain links TRBV20-1 with TRBJ1-4; no clear D gene. This TCR came from a female donor with early-stage non-small cell lung cancer. The input for sequencing was PBMCs, taken at surgery. The DNA of the CDR3 is TGCAGTGCTAGGTGGAATGAAAAACTGTTTTTT. The encoded protein is CSARWNEKLFF.